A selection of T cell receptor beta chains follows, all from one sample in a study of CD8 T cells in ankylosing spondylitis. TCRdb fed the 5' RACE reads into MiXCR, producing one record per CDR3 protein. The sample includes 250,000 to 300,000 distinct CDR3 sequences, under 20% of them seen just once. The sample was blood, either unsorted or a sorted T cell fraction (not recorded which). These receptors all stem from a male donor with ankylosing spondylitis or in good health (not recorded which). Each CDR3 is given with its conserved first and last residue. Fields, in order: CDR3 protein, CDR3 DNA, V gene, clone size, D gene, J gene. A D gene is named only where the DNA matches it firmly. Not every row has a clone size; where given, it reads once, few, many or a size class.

CATSDTGTDLTDTQYF,TGTGCCACCAGTGACACCGGGACAGACCTCACAGATACGCAGTATTTT,TRBV24-1,.,TRBD1,TRBJ2-3
CASSPWARDTQYF,TGTGCCAGCAGCCCCTGGGCCAGGGACACGCAGTATTTT,TRBV4-2,many,.,TRBJ2-3
CASSQALGWTLHYEQYF,TGTGCCAGCAGCCAAGCCCTGGGTTGGACTCTTCACTACGAGCAGTACTTC,TRBV3-1,many,.,TRBJ2-7
CASSYPESSYEQYF,TGTGCCAGCAGTTACCCGGAGAGCTCCTACGAGCAGTACTTC,TRBV6-8,.,.,TRBJ2-7
CASSPGWTSGSIEQFF,TGTGCCAGCAGCCCTGGATGGACTAGCGGGAGTATTGAGCAGTTCTTC,TRBV6-1,few,TRBD2,TRBJ2-1
CASSYSETDNEQFF,TGTGCCAGCAGTTACTCCGAGACAGACAATGAGCAGTTCTTC,TRBV6-5,.,.,TRBJ2-1
CASIPATGAMDIQYF,TGTGCCAGCATTCCCGCGACAGGGGCCATGGACATTCAGTACTTC,TRBV2,few,TRBD1,TRBJ2-4
CSAGQGVFEQYF,TGCAGCGCGGGACAGGGGGTCTTCGAGCAGTACTTC,TRBV29-1,.,TRBD1,TRBJ2-7
CASSDPGDRGPFFYGYTF,TGTGCCAGTAGTGACCCCGGTGACAGGGGGCCCTTCTTCTATGGCTACACCTTC,TRBV19,.,TRBD1,TRBJ1-2
CASSLVETSGYSSTDTQYF,TGTGCCAGCAGCTTAGTAGAGACTAGCGGTTACTCTAGCACAGATACGCAGTATTTT,TRBV11-2,.,TRBD2,TRBJ2-3
CATSDFSNEQFF,TGTGCCACCAGTGATTTCAGCAATGAGCAGTTCTTC,TRBV24-1,.,.,TRBJ2-1
CASTGLGGAYNEQFF,TGTGCCAGCACTGGCCTGGGAGGCGCCTACAATGAGCAGTTCTTC,TRBV12-3/TRBV12-4,.,.,TRBJ2-1
CASSPPPDMSSYNEQFF,TGTGCCAGCAGCCCCCCCCCGGACATGAGCTCCTACAATGAGCAGTTCTTC,TRBV5-6,many,.,TRBJ2-1
CASSQGIGQGGQPQHF,TGTGCCAGCAGCCAAGGAATAGGACAGGGCGGCCAGCCCCAGCATTTT,TRBV3-1,many,TRBD1,TRBJ1-5
CASSQERGGDTQYF,TGTGCCAGCAGCCAAGAGCGGGGGGGAGATACGCAGTATTTT,TRBV4-2,.,TRBD2,TRBJ2-3
CSVVAPASGATTDTQYF,TGCAGCGTTGTAGCCCCGGCTAGCGGGGCTACCACAGATACGCAGTATTTT,TRBV29-1,.,TRBD2,TRBJ2-3
CASSMTGGQETQYF,TGTGCCAGCAGTATGACAGGGGGGCAAGAGACCCAGTACTTC,TRBV12-3/TRBV12-4,.,TRBD1,TRBJ2-5
CASSVQQGTFSGTYTDTQYF,TGTGCCAGCAGCGTCCAACAGGGTACCTTTAGCGGGACCTACACAGATACGCAGTATTTT,TRBV11-2,few,TRBD2,TRBJ2-3
CASSYSTSGSWDEQFF,TGTGCCAGCAGTTACTCGACTAGCGGGAGTTGGGATGAGCAGTTCTTC,TRBV6-2/TRBV6-3,.,TRBD2,TRBJ2-1
CSAGPETYEQYF,TGCAGCGCTGGCCCTGAAACCTACGAGCAGTACTTC,TRBV29-1,many,.,TRBJ2-7
CSAREGVQETQYF,TGCAGTGCTAGAGAGGGGGTCCAAGAGACCCAGTACTTC,TRBV20-1,many,.,TRBJ2-5
CSARGLATGYEQYF,TGCAGTGCTAGAGGTCTAGCGACCGGGTACGAGCAGTACTTC,TRBV20-1,.,.,TRBJ2-7
CSVETDLHPYEQYF,TGCAGCGTCGAGACCGACCTACACCCTTACGAGCAGTACTTC,TRBV29-1,.,.,TRBJ2-7
CASSPTGQGYEQYF,TGTGCCAGCAGCCCCACGGGACAGGGCTACGAGCAGTACTTC,TRBV5-6,.,TRBD1,TRBJ2-7
CSVESEQFF,TGCAGCGTTGAAAGTGAGCAGTTCTTC,TRBV29-1,few,.,TRBJ2-1
CASSLQGGQTQYF,TGTGCCAGCAGTTTACAGGGGGGCCAGACCCAGTACTTC,TRBV28,few,.,TRBJ2-5
CASWERGLETQYF,TGTGCCTCCTGGGAGAGGGGGCTGGAGACCCAGTACTTC,TRBV10-3,once,TRBD1,TRBJ2-5
CASTLSEFSGNTIYF,TGTGCCAGCACCTTAAGTGAGTTCTCTGGAAACACCATATATTTT,TRBV28,.,.,TRBJ1-3
CASSLGQGGQETQYF,TGCGCCAGCAGCTTGGGACAGGGGGGGCAAGAGACCCAGTACTTC,TRBV5-1,.,TRBD1,TRBJ2-5
CASSLFEGVNTEAFF,TGTGCCAGCAGTTTGTTTGAGGGAGTAAACACTGAAGCTTTCTTT,TRBV12-3/TRBV12-4,few,.,TRBJ1-1
CSALAGSTGEQYF,TGCAGCGCCCTAGCGGGATCGACGGGGGAGCAGTACTTC,TRBV20-1,few,TRBD2,TRBJ2-7
CASSPGLAGEGETQYF,TGTGCCAGCAGCCCGGGACTAGCGGGAGAGGGAGAGACCCAGTACTTC,TRBV7-3,.,TRBD2,TRBJ2-5
CASSLMGGAGANVLTF,TGTGCCAGCAGCTTAATGGGGGGAGCCGGGGCCAACGTCCTGACTTTC,TRBV7-3,few,.,TRBJ2-6
CSVVSDRNSYEQYF,TGCAGTGTTGTAAGCGACAGGAACTCCTACGAGCAGTACTTC,TRBV20-1,few,.,TRBJ2-7
CASTTGLEETQYF,TGTGCCAGCACCACGGGACTCGAAGAGACCCAGTACTTC,TRBV12-3/TRBV12-4,.,.,TRBJ2-5
CASSFDGAGTGELFF,TGTGCCAGCAGCTTTGATGGGGCGGGCACCGGGGAGCTGTTTTTT,TRBV5-5,many,.,TRBJ2-2
CASSLRSGRAQTGELFF,TGTGCCAGCAGCCTTCGAAGCGGGAGGGCCCAGACCGGGGAGCTGTTTTTT,TRBV7-2,.,TRBD2,TRBJ2-2
CASSGGTEQYF,TGTGCCAGTAGTGGGGGGACCGAGCAGTACTTC,TRBV27,.,.,TRBJ2-7
CSVPSAHEQYF,TGCAGCGTTCCTAGCGCCCACGAGCAGTACTTC,TRBV29-1,many,.,TRBJ2-7
CSVDTGALTDTQYF,TGCAGCGTGGACACAGGGGCCCTCACAGATACGCAGTATTTT,TRBV29-1,many,TRBD1,TRBJ2-3
CSVEDDGTNEKLFF,TGCAGCGTTGAAGATGATGGGACTAATGAAAAACTGTTTTTT,TRBV29-1,few,.,TRBJ1-4
CASSLLGRGETQYF,TGTGCCAGCAGTTTATTGGGCCGGGGGGAGACCCAGTACTTC,TRBV12-3/TRBV12-4,.,.,TRBJ2-5
CASSSGTIPYEQYF,TGTGCCAGCAGTTCCGGGACAATCCCCTACGAGCAGTACTTC,TRBV27,.,.,TRBJ2-7